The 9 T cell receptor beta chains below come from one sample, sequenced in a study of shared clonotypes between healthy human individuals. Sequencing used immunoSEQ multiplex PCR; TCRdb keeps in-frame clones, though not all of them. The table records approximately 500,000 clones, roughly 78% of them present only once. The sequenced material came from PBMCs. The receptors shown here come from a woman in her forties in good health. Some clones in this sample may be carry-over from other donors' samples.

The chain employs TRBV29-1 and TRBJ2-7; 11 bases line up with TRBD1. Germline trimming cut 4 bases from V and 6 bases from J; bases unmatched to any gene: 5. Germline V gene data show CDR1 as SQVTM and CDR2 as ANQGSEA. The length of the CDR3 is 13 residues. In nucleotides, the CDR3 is TGCAGCGTTGGCCAAGGACAGGGGGCCGAGCAGTACTTC. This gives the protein CSVGQGQGAEQYF.

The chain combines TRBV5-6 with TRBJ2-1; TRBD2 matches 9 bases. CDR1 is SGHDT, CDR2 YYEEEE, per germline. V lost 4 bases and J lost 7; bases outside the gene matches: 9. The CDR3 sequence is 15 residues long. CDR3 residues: CASSHIAGVRNEQFF. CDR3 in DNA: TGTGCCAGCAGCCATATAGCGGGAGTAAGGAATGAGCAGTTCTTC. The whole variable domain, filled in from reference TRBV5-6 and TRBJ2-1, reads DAGVTQSPTHLIKTRGQQVTLRCSPKSGHDTVSWYQQALGQGPQFIFQYYEEEERQRGNFPDRFSGHQFPNYSSELNVNALLLGDSALYLCASSHIAGVRNEQFFGPGTRLTVL.

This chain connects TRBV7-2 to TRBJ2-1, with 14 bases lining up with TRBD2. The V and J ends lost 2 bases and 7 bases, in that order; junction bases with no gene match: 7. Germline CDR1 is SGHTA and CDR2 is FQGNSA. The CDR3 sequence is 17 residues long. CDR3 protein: CASSLFGTSGSWNEQFF. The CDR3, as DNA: TGTGCCAGCAGCTTATTCGGGACTAGCGGGAGTTGGAATGAGCAGTTCTTC.

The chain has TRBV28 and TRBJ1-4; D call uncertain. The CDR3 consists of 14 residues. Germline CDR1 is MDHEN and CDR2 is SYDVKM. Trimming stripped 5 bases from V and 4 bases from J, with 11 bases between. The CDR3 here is CASSRTPGNEKLFF. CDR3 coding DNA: TGTGCCAGCAGTCGGACCCCCGGTAATGAAAAACTGTTTTTT.

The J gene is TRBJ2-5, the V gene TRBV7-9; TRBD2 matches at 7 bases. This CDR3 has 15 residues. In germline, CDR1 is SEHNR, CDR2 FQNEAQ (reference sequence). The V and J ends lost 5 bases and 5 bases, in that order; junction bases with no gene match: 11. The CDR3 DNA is TGTGCCAGCAGCCCCACCTGGGAGGGTTGGGAGACCCAGTACTTC. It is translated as CASSPTWEGWETQYF. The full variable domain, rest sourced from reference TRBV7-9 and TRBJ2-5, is DTGVSQNPRHKITKRGQNVTFRCDPISEHNRLYWYRQTLGQGPEFLTYFQNEAQLEKSRLLSDRFSAERPKGSFSTLEIQRTEQGDSAMYLCASSPTWEGWETQYFGPGTRLLVL.

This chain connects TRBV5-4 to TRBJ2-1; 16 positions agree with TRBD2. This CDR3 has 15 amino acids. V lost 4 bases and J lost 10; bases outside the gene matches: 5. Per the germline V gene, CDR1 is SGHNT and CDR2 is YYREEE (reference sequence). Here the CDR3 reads CASSPGTSGRAEQFF. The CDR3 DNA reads TGTGCCAGCAGCCCTGGGACTAGCGGGAGGGCCGAGCAGTTCTTC.

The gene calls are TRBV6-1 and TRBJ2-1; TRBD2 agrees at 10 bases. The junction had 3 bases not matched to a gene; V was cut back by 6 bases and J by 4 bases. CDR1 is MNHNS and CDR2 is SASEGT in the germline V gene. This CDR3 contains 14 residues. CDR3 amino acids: CASRASGGYNEQFF. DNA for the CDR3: TGTGCCAGCAGGGCTAGCGGGGGATACAATGAGCAGTTCTTC.

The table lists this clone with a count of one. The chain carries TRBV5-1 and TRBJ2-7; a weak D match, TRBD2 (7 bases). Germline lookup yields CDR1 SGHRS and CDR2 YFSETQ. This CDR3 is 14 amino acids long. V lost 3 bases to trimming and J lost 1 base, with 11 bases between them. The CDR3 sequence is CASSSRGGSYEQYF. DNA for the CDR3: TGCGCCAGCAGCTCCAGGGGAGGGTCCTACGAGCAGTACTTC.

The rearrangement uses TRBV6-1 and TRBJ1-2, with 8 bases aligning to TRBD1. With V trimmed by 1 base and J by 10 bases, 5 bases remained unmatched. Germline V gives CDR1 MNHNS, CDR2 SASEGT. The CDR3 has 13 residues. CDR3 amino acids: CASSEDRGVVYTF. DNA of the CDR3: TGTGCCAGCAGTGAAGACAGGGGGGTCGTCTACACCTTC.